The entry below gives a single T cell receptor beta chain sequence along with its context. The sample originates from a study of blood T cell repertoires in COVID-19. Turning to the study itself: The origin of the acute and convalescent COVID-19 samples was the United States, Italy and Spain. T cells, B-cell-depleted T cells, or PBMCs provided the cDNA or gDNA that served as material.

Original analysis: Estimation of nucleated cell counts relied on the amplification of reference gene primers. Profiled with immunoSEQ multiplex PCR; TCRdb holds only in-frame clones, not every one. The V and J calls and the clone size are those of that table, but D and trimming were determined from the DNA. This sample has fewer than 150,000 clones; roughly four fifths occur once, and the top ten carry 5.5% to 7%. Looked up from germline, CDR1 is SGHRS and CDR2 is YFSETQ. The J segment lost 3 bases and the V segment lost 2 bases, leaving 1 base of the junction unmatched. The CDR3 covers 14 residues. The sequence came from a human donor in a cohort sampled during active COVID-19. The chain carries TRBV5-1 and TRBJ2-1, with 8 positions matching TRBD2. Source material: peripheral blood. CDR3: CASSFAGGYNEQFF. CDR3 coding DNA: TGCGCCAGCAGCTTTGCGGGGGGCTACAATGAGCAGTTCTTC. The whole variable domain, filled in from reference TRBV5-1 and TRBJ2-1, reads KAGVTQTPRYLIKTRGQQVTLSCSPISGHRSVSWYQQTPGQGLQFLFEYFSETQRNKGNFPGRFSGRQFSNSRSEMNVSTLELGDSALYLCASSFAGGYNEQFFGPGTRLTVL.